Following are 24 T cell receptor beta chains from one sample sequenced in a study of blood T cell repertoires in COVID-19. The repertoire was sequenced with immunoSEQ multiplex PCR; TCRdb's copy has only in-frame clones and lacks some. The table has over 55,000 clones, 83% seen once. The sample consisted of peripheral blood. The source of these receptors is a man aged 45 to 65 with COVID-19, enrolled during active disease.

The chain employs TRBV28 and TRBJ1-1; a possible D gene is TRBD1 (6 bases). The CDR3 contains 20 residues. CDR1 and CDR2 from the germline V gene are MDHEN and SYDVKM. V lost 10 bases to trimming and J lost 0 bases, with 33 bases between them. The CDR3 DNA is TGTGCCACCTCACCAATGACCCACTCTGGACAGTCACACATGAACACTGAAGCTTTCTTT. This gives the protein CATSPMTHSGQSHMNTEAFF.

The chain combines TRBV28 with TRBJ2-5; maybe TRBD1 (6 bases). The V gene lost 7 bases and the J gene lost 3 bases, with 12 bases spanning the gap. The CDR3 has 13 residues. Germline assignment: CDR1 MDHEN and CDR2 SYDVKM. In DNA, the CDR3 is TGTGCCAGCAACAGGGTTGGGGAAGAGACCCAGTACTTC. Translated: CASNRVGEETQYF. The entire variable domain, with the rest obtained from reference TRBV28 and TRBJ2-5, is as follows: DVKVTQSSRYLVKRTGEKVFLECVQDMDHENMFWYRQDPGLGLRLIYFSYDVKMKEKGDIPEGYSVSREKKERFSLILESASTNQTSMYLCASNRVGEETQYFGPGTRLLVL.

The chain employs TRBV15 and TRBJ1-5, with a tentative D call TRBD1 (5 bases). Between the trimmed V and J ends, which lost 0 bases and 0 bases, there was a span of 9 bases. Per the germline V gene, CDR1 is LNHNV and CDR2 is YYDKDF (reference sequence). The CDR3 has 16 residues. The CDR3 DNA sequence: TGTGCCACCAGCAGAGAGGCAGGGAATAGCAATCAGCCCCAGCATTTT. Amino acid sequence: CATSREAGNSNQPQHF.

The chain recombines TRBV2 with TRBJ1-5; a weak D match, TRBD1 (6 bases). The CDR3 covers 14 residues. V was cut by 2 bases and J by 7 bases, with 12 bases left in between. Germline V gene data show CDR1 as SNHLY and CDR2 as FYNNEI. The CDR3 here is CASSENGGQQPQHF. The CDR3 nucleotides are TGTGCCAGCAGTGAAAACGGGGGGCAGCAGCCCCAGCATTTT.

The rearrangement links TRBV29-1 to TRBJ2-3; 12 positions match TRBD2. The V segment lost 8 bases and the J segment 5 bases; nucleotides outside the gene matches: 11. The CDR3 has 15 residues. CDR1 SQVTM and CDR2 ANQGSEA come from the germline V gene. This CDR3 is CSLRRLAGVVDTQYF. The CDR3 DNA follows: TGCAGCCTACGGAGACTAGCGGGAGTGGTAGATACGCAGTATTTT.

V usage is TRBV30 and J usage is TRBJ1-1; D possibly corresponds to TRBD1 (6 bases). V lost 4 bases to trimming and J lost 6 bases, with 18 bases between them. CDR3 length: 14 amino acids. In germline, CDR1 is GTSNPN, CDR2 SVGIG (reference sequence). Here the CDR3 DNA reads TGTGCCTGGAACCCAGGGGCGGGGGCCGCTGAAGCTTTCTTT. Translated, it gives CAWNPGAGAAEAFF.

The chain carries TRBV5-1 and TRBJ2-7, with 8 bases aligning to TRBD1. The germline V gene has CDR1 SGHRS and CDR2 YFSETQ. V shed 8 bases, J shed 6 bases, and the junction held 19 bases outside the gene matches. The CDR3 loop spans 16 amino acids. The CDR3 reads CASNLRPGQGAGEQYF. CDR3 DNA sequence: TGCGCCAGTAATCTTCGGCCAGGACAGGGCGCCGGCGAGCAGTACTTC.

The J gene is TRBJ1-5, the V gene TRBV6-5; D uncertain. V lost 6 bases, J lost 5 bases, and 11 bases lay in between. The germline V gene has CDR1 MNHEY and CDR2 SVGAGI. The CDR3 totals 13 residues. CDR3 nucleotide sequence: TGTGCCAGCAGAGAGCGACGGGATCAGCCCCAGCATTTT. Encoded protein: CASRERRDQPQHF.

The chain has TRBV24-1 and TRBJ1-3; D ambiguous. V was pared by 3 bases and J by 4 bases, with 12 bases between. The CDR3 loop spans 15 amino acids. CDR1 and CDR2 from the germline V gene are KGHDR and SFDVKD. The CDR3 region is CATSDAGLNGNTIYF. The CDR3 nucleotides read TGTGCCACCAGTGATGCTGGCCTCAACGGAAACACCATATATTTT.

V and J are TRBV28 and TRBJ1-2; 11 nucleotides match TRBD1. J gave up 3 bases and V 10 bases, and 4 bases lay outside the gene matches. The V gene's germline CDR1 is MDHEN and CDR2 SYDVKM. The CDR3 loop spans 13 amino acids. The CDR3 region has the DNA TGTGCCATTGGACAGGGGGCGGACTATGGCTACACCTTC. Its translation is CAIGQGADYGYTF.

The J gene is TRBJ2-4, the V gene TRBV6-1; perhaps TRBD1 as D (6 bases). This CDR3 has 15 residues. Trimming took 1 base from V and 11 from J, leaving 18 bases between them. From germline, CDR1 is MNHNS and CDR2 SASEGT. The CDR3: CASSEGGSRHRVQYF. The CDR3 bases are TGTGCCAGCAGTGAAGGTGGGTCCCGGCACAGGGTTCAGTACTTC.

The chain employs TRBV23-1 and TRBJ1-1; 7 bases align to TRBD1. TRBV23-1 is marked as an open reading frame, function uncertain. The CDR3 runs 18 residues. J gave up 8 bases and V 4 bases, and 22 bases lay outside the gene matches. The CDR3 is CASSLPSCPGRQGREAFF. CDR3 DNA: TGCGCCAGCAGTCTCCCCAGTTGCCCCGGGAGACAGGGTCGAGAAGCTTTCTTT.

The chain links TRBV7-8 to TRBJ1-1; possibly TRBD1 for D (6 bases). CDR1 and CDR2 from the germline V gene are SGHVS and FQNEAQ. This CDR3 spans 14 amino acids. V was shortened by 1 base and J by 2 bases, with 8 bases between the two germline ends. The DNA of the CDR3 is TGTGCCAGCAGCTTAGGGACAGATAACACTGAAGCTTTCTTT. The encoded protein is CASSLGTDNTEAFF.

The chain employs TRBV11-3 and TRBJ2-1; 11 nucleotides match TRBD2. CDR1 is SGHNT and CDR2 is YENEEA in the germline V gene. Trimming removed 5 bases from V and 7 bases from J; junction bases left unmatched: 7. The CDR3 consists of 15 residues. For the CDR3, the DNA is TGTGCCAGCAGCGCAGGACTAGCGGGTGGAAATGAGCAGTTCTTC. Its protein is CASSAGLAGGNEQFF.

V is TRBV6-5 and J is TRBJ1-1; tentative D call: TRBD1 (6 bases). Trimming took off 8 bases at V and 1 base at J, with 14 bases between the two ends. The CDR3 loop spans 14 amino acids. Germline V gene sequence: CDR1 MNHEY, CDR2 SVGAGI. The CDR3 DNA follows: TGTGCCAGCCGAAGTAGGGGGAGGAACACTGAAGCTTTCTTT. Translation: CASRSRGRNTEAFF.

V is TRBV5-1 and J is TRBJ2-3; 11 nucleotides align to TRBD2. V was pared by 5 bases and J by 3 bases, with 5 bases of the junction left unmatched. Germline V CDR1 and CDR2: SGHRS, YFSETQ. This CDR3 is built from 15 residues. CDR3 residues: CASRMIAGGTDTQYF. DNA of the CDR3: TGCGCCAGCAGGATGATAGCGGGAGGGACAGATACGCAGTATTTT.

The rearrangement links TRBV29-1 to TRBJ1-5; 7 nucleotides match TRBD1. The germline V gene has CDR1 SQVTM and CDR2 ANQGSEA. The CDR3 runs to 12 residues. J gave up 3 bases and V 6 bases, and 2 bases lay outside the gene matches. The chain's CDR3 is CSVQGDNQPQHF. CDR3 coding DNA: TGCAGCGTCCAGGGGGACAATCAGCCCCAGCATTTT.

The chain uses TRBV12-2 and TRBJ2-3; the table's D call TRBD2 went unverified against the DNA. TRBV12-2 is a pseudogene segment. This CDR3 has 15 amino acids. CDR3 bases: TGTGCAAGTCGCCCCCGGGGGGTTAGCACAGATACGCAGTATTTT. Amino acids: CASRPRGVSTDTQYF.

This clone has more than one count but fewer than ten. This chain uses TRBV10-1 with TRBJ2-1; D uncertain. The V end lost 9 bases, the J end lost 2 bases, and 11 bases lay between the germline ends. The germline CDR1 and CDR2 sequences are WNHNN and SYGVQD (reference sequence). This CDR3 spans 13 amino acids. The chain's CDR3 is CARASGPYNEQFF. The DNA of the CDR3 is TGCGCCAGGGCATCGGGTCCCTACAATGAGCAGTTCTTC.

The rearrangement uses TRBV11-2 and TRBJ1-5, with D perhaps matching TRBD1 (5 bases). The CDR3 sequence is 14 residues long. The germline CDR1 and CDR2 sequences are SGHAT and FQNNGV. With 5 bases removed from V and 3 bases from J, the gap between germline ends came to 11 bases. Written as DNA, the CDR3 is TGTGCCAGCAGCCCCGACAGACACAATCAGCCCCAGCATTTT. Encoded protein: CASSPDRHNQPQHF.

This chain links TRBV28 with TRBJ1-2; D call uncertain. Trimming removed 1 base from V and 3 bases from J, with 9 bases in between. The V gene's germline CDR1 is MDHEN and CDR2 SYDVKM. This CDR3 region has 14 residues. The CDR3 loop is CASSLSRQDYGYTF. The CDR3 DNA reads TGTGCCAGCAGTTTATCCCGGCAGGACTATGGCTACACCTTC.

CDR3: CASSFQGNEKLFF. Written as DNA, the CDR3 is TGTGCCAGCAGCTTTCAGGGGAATGAAAAACTGTTTTTT. The chain has TRBV7-6 and TRBJ1-4; D perhaps matches TRBD1 (6 bases). The ends were cut back, 3 bases at V and 5 bases at J, with 7 bases in the middle. Per germline, CDR1 SGHVS and CDR2 FNYEAQ. CDR3 length: 13 amino acids.

The chain employs TRBV28 and TRBJ1-2, with D possibly being TRBD1 (5 bases). CDR1 MDHEN and CDR2 SYDVKM come from the germline V gene. With 7 bases removed from V and 4 bases from J, the gap between germline ends came to 16 bases. The CDR3 length is 14 residues. The CDR3 region has the DNA TGTGCCAGCACCAGACAGAGAGCCAGCTATGGCTACACCTTC. Protein: CASTRQRASYGYTF.

The chain employs TRBV6-2 or TRBV6-3 and TRBJ1-2; D perhaps matches TRBD1 (5 bases). Between the trimmed V and J ends, which lost 0 bases and 6 bases, there was a span of 11 bases. Germline CDR1 and CDR2: MNHEY and SVGEGT. The CDR3 contains 14 residues. The CDR3 here is CASSYSGTRHGYTF. CDR3 bases: TGTGCCAGCAGTTACTCTGGGACTCGGCATGGCTACACCTTC.